A selection of T cell receptor beta chains follows, all from one sample in a study of blood T cell repertoires in COVID-19. Clones were read by immunoSEQ multiplex PCR, and TCRdb kept only the in-frame ones, dropping some. Of fewer than 500,000 clones listed, 70% to 90% are singletons. Sequenced sample: peripheral blood. The receptors shown here come from a woman aged 25 to 39 with active or convalescent COVID-19. Each CDR3 is given with its conserved first and last residue. D genes are given only for firm matches. Expanded clones are given a class, and other clones once, few, many or no size at all.

j_call v_call d_call clone_size cdr3_aa cdr3_nt
TRBJ1-1 TRBV14 TRBD1 - CASSRTGGASTEAFF TGTGCCAGCAGCCGCACAGGGGGCGCGAGCACTGAAGCTTTCTTT
TRBJ1-5 TRBV4-1 - - CASSQDGGAGQPQHF TGCGCCAGCAGCCAAGATGGGGGGGCCGGTCAGCCCCAGCATTTT
TRBJ2-7 TRBV7-9 - once CASSLGVYEQYF TGTGCCAGCAGCTTAGGCGTCTACGAGCAGTACTTC
TRBJ2-7 TRBV27 - - CVTRDLYYEQYF TGTGTTACCAGGGACTTATACTACGAGCAGTACTTC
TRBJ1-5 TRBV2 TRBD1 few CASSESDRNQPQHF TGTGCCAGCAGTGAATCGGACAGGAATCAGCCCCAGCATTTT
TRBJ1-3 TRBV5-5 - - CASSLARWDSRDTIYF TGTGCCAGCAGCTTGGCCCGCTGGGACTCCCGAGACACCATATATTTT
TRBJ1-1 TRBV3-1/TRBV3-2 - - CASSQYMNTEAFF TGTGCCAGCAGCCAGTATATGAACACTGAAGCTTTCTTT
TRBJ1-2 TRBV4-1 - - CASSQVNLSPDGYTF TGCGCCAGCAGCCAAGTTAATTTATCCCCGGATGGCTACACCTTC
TRBJ2-6 TRBV5-4 - - CASSDGTLRFQGSGANVLTF TGTGCCAGCAGCGACGGGACATTGAGGTTTCAGGGAAGTGGGGCCAACGTCCTGACTTTC
TRBJ2-3 TRBV7-9 - - CASSGHRTGTPISTDTQYF TGTGCCAGCAGCGGACATCGGACCGGGACACCGATCTCCACAGATACGCAGTATTTT
TRBJ2-1 TRBV7-2 TRBD2 - CASSRGGGNNEQFF TGTGCCAGCAGCCGCGGGGGGGGGAACAATGAGCAGTTCTTC
TRBJ1-5 TRBV15 - - CATSSTGRDQPQHF TGTGCCACCAGCAGCACAGGGCGGGATCAGCCCCAGCATTTT
TRBJ1-6 TRBV2 TRBD1 - CASSRTGYNSPLHF TGTGCCAGCAGTAGGACAGGGTATAATTCACCCCTCCACTTT
TRBJ2-5 TRBV9 - - CASSAEETQYF TGTGCCAGCAGCGCGGAAGAGACCCAGTACTTC
TRBJ2-3 TRBV7-2 TRBD2 - CASSLRLASDTQYF TGTGCCAGCAGCCTACGACTAGCGAGTGATACGCAGTATTTT
TRBJ1-2 TRBV5-6 TRBD1 - CASSLASRDRPNYGYTF TGTGCCAGCAGCTTGGCCAGCCGGGACAGGCCTAACTATGGCTACACCTTC
TRBJ1-1 TRBV5-1 TRBD1 - CASSLRTGMNTEAFF TGCGCCAGCAGCCTCCGGACAGGGATGAACACTGAAGCTTTCTTT
TRBJ2-2 TRBV29-1 - - CSVDGGKNTGELFF TGCAGCGTTGATGGCGGGAAGAACACCGGGGAGCTGTTTTTT
TRBJ2-1 TRBV4-2 TRBD2 - CASSQDGTSGYNEQFF TGTGCCAGCAGCCAAGACGGGACTAGCGGCTACAATGAGCAGTTCTTC
TRBJ2-5 TRBV15 TRBD2 once CATSTTTSEQETQYF TGTGCCACCAGCACAACGACTAGCGAACAAGAGACCCAGTACTTC
TRBJ2-7 TRBV5-6 - few CASSLGRSEQYF TGTGCCAGCAGCTTGGGGCGGAGCGAGCAGTACTTC
TRBJ1-3 TRBV28 TRBD1 - CASEDRLLSGNTIYF TGTGCCAGCGAGGACAGGTTACTCTCTGGAAACACCATATATTTT
TRBJ2-2 TRBV29-1 TRBD2 - CSAVVGGTSGRSTGELFF TGCAGCGCTGTAGTAGGGGGGACTAGCGGGAGAAGTACCGGGGAGCTGTTTTTT
TRBJ2-1 TRBV19 TRBD2 - CASSSTSGYNEQFF TGTGCCAGTAGTTCGACTAGCGGTTACAATGAGCAGTTCTTC